The source of this T cell receptor beta chain is a study of T-cell reconstitution after alpha-beta-depleted transplantation in children. Germline V gene data show CDR1 as SEHNR and CDR2 as FQNEAQ (reference sequence). V gave up 5 bases and J gave up 5 bases, with 18 bases separating them. This CDR3 spans 16 amino acids. Using unique molecular identifiers, the investigators prepared the TCRbeta library. TCRdb reprocessed the PCR reads with MiXCR, giving one entry per CDR3 protein. Of a few hundred thousand distinct CDR3 sequences in the sample, roughly a quarter were seen once. Study results and limitations: Among T cells one year after transplant, newly produced cells accounted for most counts and diversity. High day-60 TCRbeta diversity in some patients came from surviving recipient T cells and thymic progenitors. Alpha-beta T cells about two months after transplant reportedly derived from several hundred expanded graft clones.

Worth noting for this clonotype: No antigen is known for it.

This receptor was taken from a female patient aged 2-15 years who had a stem cell transplant for congenital amegakaryocytic thrombocytopenia, so the T cells may come from the graft donor. The sequencing here drew on PBMCs, mostly from graft donor cells, taken 360 days after TCRalphabeta/CD19-depleted stem cell transplant. This chain links TRBV7-9 with TRBJ2-2, with D perhaps matching TRBD2 (5 bases). As DNA, the CDR3 is TGTGCCAGCAGCGACACTGACACGGGAAGGACCGGGGAGCTGTTTTTT. This codes for CASSDTDTGRTGELFF.